The sequence of this T cell receptor (beta chain) was determined in a study of beta chain features in type 1 diabetes. About the research overall: There was similarity between patients and healthy donors in age, gender and cell yields.

Details on this clone: Its antigen is unknown.

Each of the CD4+ naive, central memory, regulatory and stem cell-like memory populations was sorted via CD45RO/CCR7/CD25/CD127/CD95/CD27. Study conclusions and caveats: PCR might favor shorter templates, equally in patients and controls. Shortening of TCRB CDR3s, moderate but significant, appeared in all four CD4+ subsets of Type 1 diabetes patients.

The CDR3 spans 12 residues. The ends were cut back, 4 bases at V and 10 bases at J, with 12 bases in the middle. CDR1 LGHNA and CDR2 YNFKEQ come from the germline V gene. What was sequenced were expressed TCRB transcripts, since all of the isolated RNA had been reverse transcribed. Measured with immunoSEQ multiplex PCR; TCRdb has only the in-frame clones, and not every one. The profile shows 600,000 or so clones, over 10% of them singletons. The chain is built from TRBV4-2 and TRBJ2-3; D might be TRBD1 (6 bases). This clonotype originated in a man in his thirties or forties with type 1 diabetes. Sequencing was performed on naive CD4+ T cells from blood. The CDR3 sequence is CASSRRGISQYF. CDR3 DNA sequence: TGTGCCAGCAGCCGAAGGGGGATTTCGCAGTATTTT.